This record concerns one T cell receptor (beta chain) sequence. The repertoire was sequenced with immunoSEQ multiplex PCR; TCRdb's copy has only in-frame clones and lacks some. This sample has about 87,000 clones; 93% occur once, and the top ten carry around 1.4%. Germline CDR1 and CDR2: SGHKS and YYEKEE (reference sequence). This CDR3 has 17 amino acids. Trimming removed 3 bases from V and 5 bases from J, with 22 bases in between. This sample is part of a study of T cell changes during pregnancy in multiple sclerosis. The chain couples TRBV5-5 to TRBJ2-3; a possible D gene is TRBD1 (6 bases). The sample in question was peripheral blood, obtained in the third trimester of pregnancy. This receptor was obtained from a female donor in good health, enrolled as a control in a pregnancy study. The DNA of the CDR3 is TGTGCCAGCAGCTCCTCCCAGGGGATCGCGCAGGAAGATACGCAGTATTTT. Translation: CASSSSQGIAQEDTQYF.